Following are 18 T cell receptor beta chains from one sample sequenced in a study of T cell repertoires in cytomegalovirus infection. Their antigens remain unidentified. In TCRdb, the reads were re-called with MiXCR into one record per CDR3 protein. The sample gives 650,000 to 900,000 distinct CDR3 sequences, 32% of which show up once; 12% is in the top ten. The specimen comprised cultured CD8+ T cells from PBMCs, sampled from culture after CMV antigen stimulation. The receptors shown here come from a human donor in good health (CMV status not recorded). Some clones in this sample may be carry-over from other donors' samples.

The chain employs TRBV5-5 and TRBJ1-1; D call uncertain. The CDR3 loop spans 15 amino acids. CDR1 and CDR2 from the germline V gene are SGHKS and YYEKEE (reference sequence). V was trimmed by 2 bases and J by 0 bases, leaving 11 bases between them. The CDR3 here is CASSFSGNMNTEAFF. CDR3 in DNA: TGTGCCAGCAGCTTTTCCGGGAACATGAACACTGAAGCTTTCTTT.

The V and J genes are TRBV6-2 or TRBV6-3 and TRBJ1-2; D gene ambiguous. The V and J ends lost 2 bases and 3 bases respectively, with 4 bases between them. Germline CDR1 MNHEY, CDR2 SVGEGT. The CDR3 is 12 amino acids. The chain's CDR3 is CASSYTHYGYTF. Written as DNA, the CDR3 is TGTGCCAGCAGTTACACCCACTATGGCTACACCTTC.

The chain carries TRBV2 and TRBJ1-3; no definite D call. Trimming shortened V by 2 bases and J by 0 bases, and 14 bases separated the two germline ends. Germline-derived CDR1 and CDR2 are SNHLY and FYNNEI. CDR3 length: 17 residues. The CDR3 reads CASSETGLAGSGNTIYF. DNA of the CDR3: TGTGCCAGCAGTGAAACCGGGCTAGCCGGCTCTGGAAACACCATATATTTT.

Concerning this clonotype itself: A much larger clone is a single base away; this may be a read error. The genes are TRBV6-2 or TRBV6-3 and TRBJ1-1, with D unresolved. This CDR3 region has 11 residues. Germline V gives CDR1 MNHEY, CDR2 SVGEGT. V dropped 6 bases and J dropped 3 bases, with 5 bases sitting between them. The CDR3 sequence: CASSMDTEAFF. As DNA, the CDR3 is TGTGCCAGCAGCATGGACACTGAAGCTTTCTTT.

This sequence joins TRBV4-1 and TRBJ2-1; 9 bases agree with TRBD1. This CDR3 is built from 16 residues. J lost 8 bases, V lost 0 bases, and 8 bases had no gene match. Per the germline V gene, CDR1 is MGHRA and CDR2 is YSYEKL. The DNA of the CDR3 is TGCGCCAGCAGCCAAGAGGGACAGGGTTCGGGGGATGAGCAGTTCTTC. This sequence encodes CASSQEGQGSGDEQFF.

The chain has TRBV27 and TRBJ2-7, with 11 bases lining up with TRBD1. This CDR3 region has 15 residues. Germline values: CDR1 MNHEY, CDR2 SMNVEV (reference sequence). The ends lost 0 bases at V and 6 bases at J; junction bases unmatched: 4. CDR3 DNA: TGTGCCAGCAGTTTATCGGACAGGGGGCTTGTCGAGCAGTACTTC. It is translated as CASSLSDRGLVEQYF.

The chain carries TRBV11-2 and TRBJ2-2; maybe TRBD2 (6 bases). V was cut by 5 bases and J by 6 bases, with 16 bases left in between. The CDR3 runs 15 residues. Germline CDR1 SGHAT, CDR2 FQNNGV. The DNA for the CDR3 is TGTGCCAGCAGCCGGGGACTTCGGCCCTCCGGGGAGCTGTTTTTT. Protein sequence: CASSRGLRPSGELFF.

The chain carries TRBV7-9 and TRBJ2-6; D is ambiguous. From germline, CDR1 is SEHNR and CDR2 FQNEAQ (reference sequence). This CDR3 comprises 14 residues. V was shortened by 5 bases and J by 0 bases, with 5 bases between the two germline ends. CDR3 sequence (DNA): TGTGCCAGCAGCCAGAGCTCTGGGGCCAACGTCCTGACTTTC. As protein: CASSQSSGANVLTF.

The chain employs TRBV15 and TRBJ1-5; tentative D call: TRBD1 (5 bases). The germline V gene has CDR1 LNHNV and CDR2 YYDKDF (reference sequence). This CDR3 contains 20 residues. V was pared by 1 base and J by 0 bases, with 22 bases between. The CDR3 protein is CATSRGRSQGELYSNQPQHF. For the CDR3, the DNA is TGTGCCACCAGCAGAGGCCGTAGCCAGGGCGAACTCTATAGCAATCAGCCCCAGCATTTT.

This clonotype was counted at least ten times. The chain carries TRBV7-6 and TRBJ1-5; maybe TRBD1 (5 bases). V was pared by 3 bases and J by 5 bases, with 14 bases between. Looked up from germline, CDR1 is SGHVS and CDR2 is FNYEAQ. The CDR3 length is 15 residues. The CDR3 sequence: CASSLGPLRDQPQHF. Written as DNA, the CDR3 is TGTGCCAGCAGCTTGGGGCCACTAAGAGATCAGCCCCAGCATTTT.

This clonotype came up many times. This chain links TRBV7-6 with TRBJ1-2, with 7 bases that match TRBD1. V lost 5 bases to trimming and J lost 1 base; unmatched junction nucleotides: 10. This CDR3 contains 16 residues. Germline CDR1 is SGHVS and CDR2 is FNYEAQ. The CDR3 loop is CASSPPGQDYNYGYTF. Here the CDR3 DNA reads TGTGCCAGCAGCCCCCCCGGACAGGACTATAACTATGGCTACACCTTC.

The rearrangement links TRBV20-1 to TRBJ2-7, with unresolved D. Germline values: CDR1 DFQATT, CDR2 SNEGSKA (reference sequence). CDR3 length equals 13 residues. Trimming left V 4 bases short and J 2 bases short, with 12 bases between. This CDR3 is CSAKWTEAYEQYF. The DNA of the CDR3 is TGCAGTGCTAAGTGGACCGAAGCCTACGAGCAGTACTTC.

This clonotype was seen more than once but under ten times. J is TRBJ2-2 and V is TRBV6-1; D perhaps matches TRBD1 (6 bases). Germline V CDR1 and CDR2: MNHNS, SASEGT. The CDR3 is 14 amino acids. Deletions cut 6 bases from V and 6 bases from J, with 14 bases between. In DNA form, the CDR3 reads TGTGCCAGCAGCCAAACAGGGTCCCCCGGGGAGCTGTTTTTT. Translating it yields CASSQTGSPGELFF.

This chain joins TRBV6-5 and TRBJ1-5, with 7 bases matching TRBD1. Germline values: CDR1 MNHEY, CDR2 SVGAGI. The CDR3 totals 15 residues. The V gene end was trimmed by 6 bases and the J gene end by 11 bases; junction bases not matched to a gene: 16. In nucleotides, the CDR3 is TGTGCCAGCAGCCTCAGGGGGGGGCCCTCGGGGACCCAGCATTTT. It translates to CASSLRGGPSGTQHF.

The gene calls are TRBV7-9 and TRBJ1-1; TRBD1 matches 7 bases. CDR3 length: 16 amino acids. J gave up 1 base and V 1 base, and 6 bases lay outside the gene matches. Germline V CDR1 and CDR2: SEHNR, FQNEAQ (reference sequence). CDR3 protein: CASSLVLTGQNTEAFF. CDR3 DNA: TGTGCCAGCAGCTTAGTCCTGACAGGGCAGAACACTGAAGCTTTCTTT.

This clonotype was seen more than once but under ten times. This chain joins TRBV6-2 or TRBV6-3 and TRBJ2-1, with a tentative D call TRBD1 (5 bases). Trimming removed 0 bases at V and 8 bases at J, with 17 bases between. The CDR3 is 16 residues long. Germline V gives CDR1 MNHEY, CDR2 SVGEGT. CDR3 amino acids: CASSYSTQGFDDEQFF. The CDR3 nucleotides are TGTGCCAGCAGTTACTCGACTCAGGGTTTCGATGATGAGCAGTTCTTC.

This clonotype was detected only a few times. The chain recombines TRBV29-1 with TRBJ1-2, with D uncertain. V lost 4 bases and J lost 5, with 23 bases in between. Germline V gene data show CDR1 as SQVTM and CDR2 as ANQGSEA. CDR3 size: 16 residues. CDR3 amino acids: CSVVPSALGVTYGYTF. The CDR3 bases are TGCAGCGTTGTACCCTCCGCGTTAGGCGTCACGTATGGCTACACCTTC.

In its sample, this clonotype was seen a few times. V gene TRBV24-1 combines with J gene TRBJ2-5, with a possible D match to TRBD1 (5 bases). Trimming removed 0 bases from V and 7 bases from J, with 5 bases in between. There are 12 residues in the CDR3. Germline values: CDR1 KGHDR, CDR2 SFDVKD. The CDR3 DNA reads TGTGCCACCAGTGATTTGACAGGGACCCAGTACTTC. It translates to CATSDLTGTQYF.